This TCR beta chain was sequenced during a study of T cell changes during pregnancy in multiple sclerosis. Data came from immunoSEQ multiplex PCR; TCRdb stores just in-frame clones and leaves some out. The data show about 40,000 clones, with roughly nine tenths seen just once and approximately 1.1% held by the top ten. Germline V CDR1 and CDR2: SGHNT, YENEEA. This CDR3 has 13 residues. The germline V and J ends were trimmed by 4 bases and 5 bases, with 11 bases remaining between them. This chain links TRBV11-3 with TRBJ1-1; no clear D gene. The starting material was CD4+ T cells from peripheral blood mononuclear cells, obtained after pregnancy. The receptor was derived from a female donor with multiple sclerosis, enrolled in a pregnancy study. The DNA of the CDR3 is TGTGCCAGCAGCTCAGAGGGAGGAACTGAAGCTTTCTTT. Its protein is CASSSEGGTEAFF.